The T cell receptor (beta chain) described here comes from a study of Graves' ophthalmopathy and Graves' hyperthyroidism. This clonotype was recorded a few times. The authors amplified TCR beta CDR3 regions from RNA transcripts. First-round RT-PCR employed HTBI primers, with a second-round multiplex PCR after it. TCRdb re-called the multiplex PCR reads with MiXCR, one entry per CDR3 protein. The sample contains around 1,200,000 distinct CDR3 sequences, 35% to 45% of which appear only once. This clonotype originated in an adult man with Graves' hyperthyroidism. Sequencing was performed on peripheral blood or thyroid tissue (not recorded which).

The CDR3 nucleotides read TGTGCCAGCAGCTTGGACCGGGACAGGGCCGCTGAAGCTTTCTTT. This encodes CASSLDRDRAAEAFF. The V call is TRBV7-3, the J call TRBJ1-1; 9 bases fit TRBD1. There are 15 residues in the CDR3. Germline assignment: CDR1 SGHTA and CDR2 FQGTGA. V trimming: 3 bases; J trimming: 6 bases; junction bases outside the gene matches: 8. Complete variable domain (other parts from reference TRBV7-3 and TRBJ1-1): GAGVSQTPSNKVTEKGKYVELRCDPISGHTALYWYRQSLGQGPEFLIYFQGTGAADDSGLPNDRFFAVRPEGSVSTLKIQRTERGDSAVYLCASSLDRDRAAEAFFGQGTRLTVV.